The 27 T cell receptor beta chains below were found in one sample sequenced in a study of shared clonotypes between healthy human individuals. Libraries were prepared by immunoSEQ multiplex PCR; TCRdb keeps only in-frame clonotypes and omits some of them. In the table there are nearly 1 million clones, roughly 72% of which are singletons. Sequencing was carried out using memory CD4+ T cells sorted from blood. Described subset: CD45RA-negative fraction. All receptors come from a man aged 18 to 29 in good health.

This sequence joins TRBV4-2 and TRBJ2-3; the match to TRBD2 covers 9 bases. The CDR3 loop spans 16 amino acids. V gave up 2 bases and J gave up 2 bases; unmatched junction bases: 5. Germline CDR1 is LGHNA and CDR2 is YNFKEQ. The CDR3 loop reads CASSQTGTSITDTQYF. In nucleotides, the CDR3 is TGTGCCAGCAGCCAAACCGGGACTAGCATCACAGATACGCAGTATTTT.

This chain joins TRBV5-4 and TRBJ1-2; TRBD1 matches 9 bases. The CDR3 is 16 amino acids. Trimming at V came to 4 bases and at J to 2 bases, leaving 9 bases not matched to a gene. CDR1 is SGHNT and CDR2 is YYREEE in the germline V gene (reference sequence). CDR3 coding DNA: TGTGCCAGCAGCATCGACCCGGGACAGGGAAACTATGGCTACACCTTC. Translating it yields CASSIDPGQGNYGYTF.

The chain employs TRBV18 and TRBJ2-1; D possibly corresponds to TRBD2 (7 bases). The germline V gene encodes CDR1 KGHSH and CDR2 LQKENI. V was pared by 3 bases and J by 5 bases, with 20 bases between. There are 17 residues in the CDR3. The CDR3 region has the DNA TGTGCCAGCTCACCGGGGGCTCGCGGGAGCTTGAACAATGAGCAGTTCTTC. Its protein product is CASSPGARGSLNNEQFF.

V gene TRBV15 combines with J gene TRBJ1-4, with D perhaps TRBD1 (6 bases). Germline CDR1 reads LNHNV; CDR2 reads YYDKDF (reference sequence). The CDR3 has 17 amino acids. Trimming removed 0 bases from V and 0 bases from J, with 11 bases in between. CDR3 DNA: TGTGCCACCAGCAGAGATCGGGACATAGCAACTAATGAAAAACTGTTTTTT. Amino acid sequence: CATSRDRDIATNEKLFF.

The chain links TRBV6-1 to TRBJ2-2; D is ambiguous. This CDR3 spans 16 amino acids. Germline V gene lookup returns CDR1 MNHNS and CDR2 SASEGT. V was shortened by 2 bases and J by 1 base, with 11 bases between the two germline ends. CDR3 coding DNA: TGTGCCAGCAGTGAATATTTGGGCGGGAACACCGGGGAGCTGTTTTTT. This encodes CASSEYLGGNTGELFF.

J is TRBJ2-7 and V is TRBV11-2; 9 bases agree with TRBD2. This CDR3 spans 14 amino acids. The V gene's germline CDR1 is SGHAT and CDR2 FQNNGV. After removal of 7 bases from V and 3 bases from J, the junction contained 7 bases not matched to a gene. The CDR3 nucleotides are TGTGCCAGCAAAACTTGGCGGGAGGGCTACGAGCAGTACTTC. This translates into CASKTWREGYEQYF.

As concerns this clone: Other DNA sequences in the same sample also yield this CDR3. The genes are TRBV5-1 and TRBJ1-3; no clear D. Per germline, CDR1 SGHRS and CDR2 YFSETQ. V lost 1 base to trimming and J lost 0 bases, with 5 bases between them. CDR3 length: 14 amino acids. The CDR3 protein is CASSLRSSGNTIYF. CDR3 in DNA: TGCGCCAGCAGCTTGCGGAGCTCTGGAAACACCATATATTTT.

The V and J genes are TRBV7-2 and TRBJ2-1; tentative D call: TRBD2 (6 bases). The CDR3 has 15 amino acids. Between the trimmed V and J ends, which lost 7 bases and 3 bases, there was a span of 16 bases. Germline V CDR1 and CDR2: SGHTA, FQGNSA. The CDR3 loop is CASTPGREHYNEQFF. The DNA for the CDR3 is TGTGCCAGCACCCCAGGGCGGGAACACTACAATGAGCAGTTCTTC.

V gene TRBV11-2 combines with J gene TRBJ2-1; a possible D gene is TRBD2 (5 bases). Germline assignment: CDR1 SGHAT and CDR2 FQNNGV. This CDR3 is 17 amino acids long. Trimming cost V 5 bases and J 0 bases, with 17 bases left between them. CDR3 sequence reads: CASSRYGLGSSYNEQFF. The CDR3 DNA reads as TGTGCCAGCAGCCGGTACGGACTGGGGAGCTCCTACAATGAGCAGTTCTTC.

The V call is TRBV19, the J call TRBJ1-2; D gene uncertain. V lost 3 bases, J lost 3 bases, and 14 bases lay in between. From germline, CDR1 is LNHDA and CDR2 SQIVND (reference sequence). The CDR3 is 15 residues long. For the CDR3, the DNA is TGTGCCAGTAGTATCGGATCTGCCACGGACTATGGCTACACCTTC. It codes for CASSIGSATDYGYTF.

This clone was counted a few times. The V gene is TRBV30, the J gene TRBJ1-5, with 7 bases matching TRBD1. Germline-derived CDR1 and CDR2 are GTSNPN and SVGIG (reference sequence). V gave up 2 bases and J gave up 7 bases; unmatched junction bases: 5. The CDR3 extends over 13 amino acids. The CDR3 loop reads CAWSTRGEQPQHF. The CDR3 DNA sequence: TGTGCCTGGAGTACCAGGGGGGAACAGCCCCAGCATTTT.

This chain uses TRBV14 with TRBJ2-7; D is uncertain. This CDR3 has 11 residues. Germline V gene data show CDR1 as SGHDN and CDR2 as FVKESK. Trimming left V 1 base short and J 9 bases short, with 7 bases between. DNA of the CDR3: TGTGCCAGCAGCCAAGGGGCAGGGCAGTACTTC. Translating it yields CASSQGAGQYF.

On this clone itself: The sample contains more than one DNA sequence encoding this CDR3. The genes are TRBV7-8 and TRBJ2-7; D is ambiguous. The CDR3 spans 11 residues. Germline V lookup: CDR1 SGHVS, CDR2 FQNEAQ. V lost 4 bases to trimming and J lost 5 bases, with 6 bases between them. The CDR3 DNA follows: TGTGCCAGCAGCTCAAGGGACGAGCAGTACTTC. Residues: CASSSRDEQYF.

The chain employs TRBV10-1 and TRBJ2-7; D not resolved. CDR3 length: 14 amino acids. Trimming shortened V by 2 bases and J by 3 bases, and 11 bases separated the two germline ends. Germline V gene lookup returns CDR1 WNHNN and CDR2 SYGVQD (reference sequence). CDR3 nucleotides: TGCGCCAGCAGTGAGCTGGTAGAAAACTACGAGCAGTACTTC. Protein sequence: CASSELVENYEQYF.

The chain employs TRBV10-2 and TRBJ1-2; no definite D call. This CDR3 contains 15 residues. Between the trimmed V and J ends, which lost 1 base and 6 bases, there was a span of 15 bases. CDR1 is WSHSY and CDR2 is SAAADI in the germline V gene. Here the CDR3 DNA reads TGCGCCAGCAGTGAGTTCGGGTCCGCCCTTGATGGCTACACCTTC. This gives the protein CASSEFGSALDGYTF.

The genes are TRBV13 and TRBJ1-2, with unresolved D. Germline V gene data show CDR1 as PRHDT and CDR2 as FYEKMQ (reference sequence). Trimming left V 1 base short and J 5 bases short, with 8 bases between. The CDR3 is 13 residues long. CDR3 in amino acids: CASSLAPEYGYTF. The DNA for the CDR3 is TGTGCCAGCAGCTTAGCCCCCGAGTATGGCTACACCTTC.

The chain joins TRBV5-1 to TRBJ2-1; 11 nucleotides line up with TRBD2. The trim removed 1 base at V and 6 bases at J, leaving 0 bases unmatched. The CDR3 has 14 amino acids. Germline V gene sequence: CDR1 SGHRS, CDR2 YFSETQ. Here the CDR3 DNA reads TGCGCCAGCAGCTTGACTAGCGGGAGCAATGAGCAGTTCTTC. Residues: CASSLTSGSNEQFF.

CDR3 in amino acids: CASSLSGEERETQYF. The CDR3 DNA is TGCGCCAGCAGCTTGTCAGGGGAGGAGAGGGAGACCCAGTACTTC. This sequence joins TRBV5-1 and TRBJ2-5; D may match TRBD1 or TRBD2 (6 bases each). The V end was cut by 1 base, the J end by 5 bases, with 15 bases between. CDR1 SGHRS and CDR2 YFSETQ come from the germline V gene. The CDR3 consists of 15 residues.

This clone turned up a few times. The chain is built from TRBV2 and TRBJ2-1; 10 bases map to TRBD1. V shed 11 bases, J shed 4 bases, and the junction held 8 bases outside the gene matches. From germline, CDR1 is SNHLY and CDR2 FYNNEI. CDR3 size: 14 residues. CDR3 loop: CASRLDRGYNEQFF. As DNA, the CDR3 is TGTGCCTCCCGGCTGGACAGGGGGTACAATGAGCAGTTCTTC.

The rearrangement joins TRBV10-1 to TRBJ2-6, with 8 nucleotides matching TRBD1. The CDR3 runs 19 residues. Germline V gene lookup returns CDR1 WNHNN and CDR2 SYGVQD (reference sequence). Trimming at V came to 0 bases and at J to 0 bases, leaving 7 bases not matched to a gene. Written as DNA, the CDR3 is TGCGCCAGCAGTGAGTCAGTGGGACAGGTGCCCTCTGGGGCCAACGTCCTGACTTTC. Translation gives CASSESVGQVPSGANVLTF.

V usage is TRBV20-1 and J usage is TRBJ2-4; D remains unclear. Trimming pared 7 bases from V and 5 bases from J, leaving 9 bases between. There are 11 residues in the CDR3. Germline V gives CDR1 DFQATT, CDR2 SNEGSKA (reference sequence). The CDR3 spells CSVEKENIQYF. CDR3 nucleotides: TGCAGTGTCGAGAAGGAAAACATTCAGTACTTC.

This chain links TRBV7-8 with TRBJ1-2; D gene ambiguous. V lost 2 bases and J lost 2, with 12 bases in between. Germline loops: CDR1 SGHVS, CDR2 FQNEAQ. The CDR3 runs 15 residues. CDR3: CASSLRAWRNYGYTF. The CDR3 bases are TGTGCCAGCAGCTTACGCGCGTGGAGGAACTATGGCTACACCTTC. The variable domain in full, with the rest retrieved from reference TRBV7-8 and TRBJ1-2, is GAGVSQSPRYKVAKRGQDVALRCDPISGHVSLFWYQQALGQGPEFLTYFQNEAQLDKSGLPSDRFFAERPEGSVSTLKIQRTQQEDSAVYLCASSLRAWRNYGYTFGSGTRLTVV.

The rearrangement uses TRBV7-2 and TRBJ1-5; TRBD1 matches at 7 bases. J lost 5 bases, V lost 3 bases, and 4 bases had no gene match. The CDR3 is 14 amino acids. Germline V CDR1 and CDR2: SGHTA, FQGNSA. CDR3 sequence: CASSFGTVHQPQHF. DNA of the CDR3: TGTGCCAGCAGCTTTGGGACAGTCCATCAGCCCCAGCATTTT.

The rearrangement uses TRBV7-9 and TRBJ2-6, with a weak D call TRBD1 (5 bases). CDR3 length equals 19 residues. Germline V lookup: CDR1 SEHNR, CDR2 FQNEAQ (reference sequence). Deletions cut 4 bases from V and 4 bases from J, with 23 bases between. The CDR3 bases are TGTGCCAGCAGCTCACAAACTGTTTCAGGACAATCCGGGGCCAACGTCCTGACTTTC. Its protein product is CASSSQTVSGQSGANVLTF.

The chain links TRBV18 to TRBJ2-7, with 7 nucleotides matching TRBD2. The CDR3 runs to 15 residues. CDR1 is KGHSH and CDR2 is LQKENI in the germline V gene. With 6 bases clipped from V and 7 bases from J, the junction kept 15 bases outside the gene matches. CDR3 DNA sequence: TGTGCCAGCTCCCCCGGGAGGCAGGCCCTTAAGGAGCAGTACTTC. Translating gives CASSPGRQALKEQYF.

This chain connects TRBV25-1 to TRBJ2-5, with TRBD1 identical over 11 bases. Near its end, the DNA agrees better with TRBJ2-7, so the J call may be wrong. Germline CDR1 and CDR2: MGHDK and SYGVNS. The CDR3 runs to 18 residues. The CDR3 bases are TGTGCCAGCAGTGGAGGACAGGGGGCAAACCTTATAACCTACGAGCAGTACTTC. Translated: CASSGGQGANLITYEQYF.

This clone has at least ten counts. The chain uses TRBV7-3 and TRBJ1-4; D may be TRBD1 (5 bases). This CDR3 contains 17 residues. V was cut by 1 base and J by 6 bases, with 18 bases left in between. The germline gives CDR1 SGHTA, CDR2 FQGTGA. DNA of the CDR3: TGTGCCAGCAGCTTAATGCGGGGGAAAAAGCGAGATGAAAAACTGTTTTTT. It specifies CASSLMRGKKRDEKLFF.